Detailed here is one T cell receptor beta chain. Its antigen is unknown. The entry originates in a study of Graves' ophthalmopathy and Graves' hyperthyroidism. Study summary: Peripheral blood sampling occurred at initial diagnosis, before any treatment.

RNA transcripts yielded amplified TCR beta CDR3 regions. An initial RT-PCR round employing HTBI primers preceded a second-round multiplex PCR. TCRdb re-called the multiplex PCR reads through MiXCR, storing one row per CDR3 protein. This sample has about 740,000 distinct CDR3 sequences, with about 44% found just once. V lost 1 base to trimming and J lost 4 bases, with 7 bases between them. Germline-derived CDR1 and CDR2 are SGHVS and FQNEAQ. The CDR3 is 14 residues long. General study findings and limits: From stable hyperthyroidism, ophthalmopathy was separated by a 13-signature model with roughly 89% sensitivity and around 79% specificity.

Moderate-to-severe activity, with CAS ≥3, NOSPECS ≥4 and duration under 3 months, characterized the donors with ophthalmopathy. Material: peripheral blood. This sequence originates from an adult man with Graves' ophthalmopathy. The chain joins TRBV7-8 to TRBJ2-2; no definite D call. The CDR3 loop is CASSLGSSTGELFF. The CDR3 nucleotides are TGTGCCAGCAGCTTAGGGAGTAGCACCGGGGAGCTGTTTTTT.